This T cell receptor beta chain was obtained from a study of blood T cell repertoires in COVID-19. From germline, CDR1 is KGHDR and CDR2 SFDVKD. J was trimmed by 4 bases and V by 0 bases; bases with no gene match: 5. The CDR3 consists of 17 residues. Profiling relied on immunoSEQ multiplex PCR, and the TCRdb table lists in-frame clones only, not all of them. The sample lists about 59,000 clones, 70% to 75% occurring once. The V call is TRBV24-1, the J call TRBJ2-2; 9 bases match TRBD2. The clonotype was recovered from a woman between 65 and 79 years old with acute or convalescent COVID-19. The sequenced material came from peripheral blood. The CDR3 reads CATSDLSRAGGTGELFF. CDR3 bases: TGTGCCACCAGTGATTTGTCAAGAGCGGGGGGCACCGGGGAGCTGTTTTTT.